These 3 T cell receptor beta chains were all obtained from the same sample, sequenced in a study of blood T cells in healthy people across ages. A second about 6 to 11 cycle PCR used barcoded and J-beta primers. In TCRdb, the 5' RACE reads were re-called with MiXCR into one record per CDR3 protein. The data contain about 680,000 distinct CDR3 sequences, roughly 50% of them singletons. The sequenced sample was blood. These receptors originate from a woman in her fifties or sixties in good health.

The CDR3: CASSPGPSGSPLHF. CDR3 nucleotides: TGCGCCAGCAGCCCGGGACCCTCGGGCTCACCCCTCCACTTT. The chain has TRBV5-1 and TRBJ1-6; possible D gene TRBD1, 5 bases. Looked up from germline, CDR1 is SGHRS and CDR2 is YFSETQ. V was pared by 4 bases and J by 10 bases, with 15 bases between. This CDR3 is 14 amino acids long.

The genes are TRBV20-1 and TRBJ1-2; the D gene is possibly TRBD1 (6 bases). This CDR3 spans 13 amino acids. Germline CDR1 reads DFQATT; CDR2 reads SNEGSKA (reference sequence). Trimming took 0 bases from V and 8 from J, leaving 13 bases between them. The CDR3 region has the DNA TGCAGTGCTAGAGATTACGGGGGCCAAGGCTACACCTTC. Translating gives CSARDYGGQGYTF.

The V gene is TRBV5-4, the J gene TRBJ2-3; tentative D call: TRBD1 (6 bases). This CDR3 has 14 amino acids. The V end was cut by 4 bases, the J end by 2 bases, with 11 bases between. Looked up from germline, CDR1 is SGHNT and CDR2 is YYREEE (reference sequence). The CDR3 spells CASSPRDTTDTQYF. In DNA form, the CDR3 reads TGTGCCAGCAGCCCCCGGGACACCACAGATACGCAGTATTTT.